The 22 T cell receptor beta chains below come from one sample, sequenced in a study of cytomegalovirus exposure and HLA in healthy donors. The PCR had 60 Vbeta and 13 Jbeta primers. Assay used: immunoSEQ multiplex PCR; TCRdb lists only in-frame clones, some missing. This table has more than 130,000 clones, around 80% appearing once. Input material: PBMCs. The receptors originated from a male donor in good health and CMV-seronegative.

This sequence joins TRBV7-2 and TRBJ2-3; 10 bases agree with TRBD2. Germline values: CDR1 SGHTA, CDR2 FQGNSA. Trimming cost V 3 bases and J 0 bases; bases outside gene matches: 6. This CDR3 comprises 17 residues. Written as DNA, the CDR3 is TGTGCCAGCAGCTTCCCTACTAGCGGGGCTAGCACAGATACGCAGTATTTT. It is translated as CASSFPTSGASTDTQYF.

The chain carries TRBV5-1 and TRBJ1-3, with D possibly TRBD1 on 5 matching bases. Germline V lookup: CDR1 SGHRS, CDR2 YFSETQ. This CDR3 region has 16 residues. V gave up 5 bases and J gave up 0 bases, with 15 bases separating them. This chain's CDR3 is CASSRGTVTSGNTIYF. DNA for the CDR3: TGCGCCAGCAGTCGCGGGACGGTGACCTCTGGAAACACCATATATTTT.

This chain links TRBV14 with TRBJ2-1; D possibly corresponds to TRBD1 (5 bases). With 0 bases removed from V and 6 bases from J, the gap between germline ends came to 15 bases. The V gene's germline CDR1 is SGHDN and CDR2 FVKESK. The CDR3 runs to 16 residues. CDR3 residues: CASSQDAVGVGNEQFF. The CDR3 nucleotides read TGTGCCAGCAGCCAAGACGCGGTAGGGGTTGGCAATGAGCAGTTCTTC.

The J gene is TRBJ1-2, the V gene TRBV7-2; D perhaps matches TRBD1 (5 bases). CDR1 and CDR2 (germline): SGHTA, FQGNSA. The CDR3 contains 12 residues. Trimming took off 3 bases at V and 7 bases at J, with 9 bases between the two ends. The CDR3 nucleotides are TGTGCCAGCAGCTTTCAGGGAGGTGGCTACACCTTC. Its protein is CASSFQGGGYTF.

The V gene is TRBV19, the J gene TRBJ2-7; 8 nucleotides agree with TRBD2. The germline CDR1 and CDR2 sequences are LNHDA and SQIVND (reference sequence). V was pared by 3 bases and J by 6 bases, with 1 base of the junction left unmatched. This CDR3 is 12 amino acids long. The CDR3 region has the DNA TGTGCCAGTAGTATGGCGGGGGGCGAGCAGTACTTC. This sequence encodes CASSMAGGEQYF.

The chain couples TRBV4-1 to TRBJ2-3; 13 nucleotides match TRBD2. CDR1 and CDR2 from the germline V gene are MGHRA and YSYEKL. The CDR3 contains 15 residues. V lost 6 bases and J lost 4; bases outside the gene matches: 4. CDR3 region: CASRLAGGHPDTQYF. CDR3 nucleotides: TGCGCCAGCAGACTAGCGGGGGGGCACCCAGATACGCAGTATTTT.

The CDR3, as DNA: TGTGCCTGGAGTGTACCCAGTCAGCCCCAGCATTTT. Translating it yields CAWSVPSQPQHF. This chain connects TRBV30 to TRBJ1-5; no reliable D call. Germline V gene data show CDR1 as GTSNPN and CDR2 as SVGIG (reference sequence). The CDR3 is 12 residues long. V lost 0 bases and J 6 bases, leaving 6 bases between the germline ends.

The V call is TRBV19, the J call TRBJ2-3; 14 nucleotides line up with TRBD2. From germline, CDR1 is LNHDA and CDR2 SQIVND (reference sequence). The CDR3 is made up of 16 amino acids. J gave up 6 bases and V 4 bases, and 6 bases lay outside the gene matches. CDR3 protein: CASSTWTSGGRDTQYF. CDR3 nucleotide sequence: TGTGCCAGTAGTACCTGGACTAGCGGGGGGAGGGATACGCAGTATTTT. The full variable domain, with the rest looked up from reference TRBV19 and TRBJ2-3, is DGGITQSPKYLFRKEGQNVTLSCEQNLNHDAMYWYRQDPGQGLRLIYYSQIVNDFQKGDIAEGYSVSREKKESFPLTVTSAQKNPTAFYLCASSTWTSGGRDTQYFGPGTRLTVL.

Written as DNA, the CDR3 is TGTGCCAGCAGCCCGGGACAGGTACAAGAGACCCAGTACTTC. Translation gives CASSPGQVQETQYF. V usage is TRBV7-2 and J usage is TRBJ2-5; TRBD1 agrees at 8 bases. Germline V gene sequence: CDR1 SGHTA, CDR2 FQGNSA. V lost 5 bases to trimming and J lost 2 bases; unmatched junction nucleotides: 4. The CDR3 consists of 14 residues.

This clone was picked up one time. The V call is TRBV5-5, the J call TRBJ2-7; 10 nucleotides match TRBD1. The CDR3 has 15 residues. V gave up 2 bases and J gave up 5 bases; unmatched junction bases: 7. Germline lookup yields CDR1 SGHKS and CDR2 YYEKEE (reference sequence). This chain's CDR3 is CASSLLGQGSHEQYF. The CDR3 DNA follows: TGTGCCAGCAGCTTACTGGGACAGGGGAGCCACGAGCAGTACTTC.

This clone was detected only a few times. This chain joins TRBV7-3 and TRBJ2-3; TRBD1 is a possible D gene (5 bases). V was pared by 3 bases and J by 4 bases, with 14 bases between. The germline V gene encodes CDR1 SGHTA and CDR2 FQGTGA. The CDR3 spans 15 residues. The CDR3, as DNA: TGTGCCAGCAGCTTCCTGGGGATAGGGGCAGATACGCAGTATTTT. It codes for CASSFLGIGADTQYF.

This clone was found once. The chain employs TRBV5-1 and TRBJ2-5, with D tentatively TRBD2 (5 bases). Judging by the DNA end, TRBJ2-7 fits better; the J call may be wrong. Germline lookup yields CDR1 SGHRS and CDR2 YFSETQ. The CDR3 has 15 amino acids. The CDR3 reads CASSFTRTILVEQYF. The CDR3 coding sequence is TGCGCCAGCAGCTTCACTAGGACGATCCTCGTCGAGCAGTACTTC.

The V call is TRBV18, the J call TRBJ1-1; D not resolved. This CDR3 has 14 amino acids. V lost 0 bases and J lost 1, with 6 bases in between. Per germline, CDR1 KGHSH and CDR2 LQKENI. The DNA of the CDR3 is TGTGCCAGCTCACCACCCCCAGGGAACACTGAAGCTTTCTTT. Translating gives CASSPPPGNTEAFF.

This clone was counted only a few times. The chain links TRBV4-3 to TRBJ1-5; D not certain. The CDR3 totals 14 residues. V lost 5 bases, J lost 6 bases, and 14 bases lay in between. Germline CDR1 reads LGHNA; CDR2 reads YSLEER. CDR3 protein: CASSTGLTGQPQHF. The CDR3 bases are TGCGCCAGCAGCACCGGCCTCACGGGTCAGCCCCAGCATTTT.

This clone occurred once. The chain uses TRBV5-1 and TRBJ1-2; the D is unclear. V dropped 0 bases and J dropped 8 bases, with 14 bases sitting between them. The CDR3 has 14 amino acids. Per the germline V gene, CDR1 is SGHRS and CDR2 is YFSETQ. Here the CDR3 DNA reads TGCGCCAGCAGCTTGGCCAGTGCTAGAGGGGGCTACACCTTC. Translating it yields CASSLASARGGYTF.

The CDR3 nucleotides are TGCGCCAGCAGCCCAGACCCGGCGCGGGGGGAGGACACTGAAGCTTTCTTT. Translated, it gives CASSPDPARGEDTEAFF. V usage is TRBV4-3 and J usage is TRBJ1-1, with D perhaps TRBD1 (5 bases). The CDR3 loop spans 17 amino acids. V lost 4 bases to trimming and J lost 3 bases, with 21 bases between them. Germline values: CDR1 LGHNA, CDR2 YSLEER.

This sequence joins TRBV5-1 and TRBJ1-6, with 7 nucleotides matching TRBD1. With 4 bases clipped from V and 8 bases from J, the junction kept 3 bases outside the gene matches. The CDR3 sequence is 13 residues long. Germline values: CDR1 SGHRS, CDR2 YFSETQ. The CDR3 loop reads CASSNGQDSPLHF. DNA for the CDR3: TGCGCCAGCAGCAACGGACAGGATTCACCCCTCCACTTT.

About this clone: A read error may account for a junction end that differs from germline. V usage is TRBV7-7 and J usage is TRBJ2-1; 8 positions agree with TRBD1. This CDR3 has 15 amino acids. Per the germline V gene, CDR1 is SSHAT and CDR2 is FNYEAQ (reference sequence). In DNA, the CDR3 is TGTGCTAGCACTCCTGGGGGCAGGGGGCTAAATGAGCAGTTCTTC. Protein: CASTPGGRGLNEQFF.

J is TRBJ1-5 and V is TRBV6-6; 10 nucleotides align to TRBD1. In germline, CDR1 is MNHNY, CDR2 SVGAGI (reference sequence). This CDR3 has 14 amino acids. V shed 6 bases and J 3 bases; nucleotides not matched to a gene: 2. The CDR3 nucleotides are TGTGCCAGCAGGGACAGGGGGACCAATCAGCCCCAGCATTTT. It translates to CASRDRGTNQPQHF.

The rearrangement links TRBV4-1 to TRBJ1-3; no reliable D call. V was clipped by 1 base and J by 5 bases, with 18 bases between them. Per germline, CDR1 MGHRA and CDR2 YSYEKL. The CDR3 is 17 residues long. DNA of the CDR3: TGCGCCAGCAGCCAAGCCCTCGGGGAAGGATCAAGAAACACCATATATTTT. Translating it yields CASSQALGEGSRNTIYF.

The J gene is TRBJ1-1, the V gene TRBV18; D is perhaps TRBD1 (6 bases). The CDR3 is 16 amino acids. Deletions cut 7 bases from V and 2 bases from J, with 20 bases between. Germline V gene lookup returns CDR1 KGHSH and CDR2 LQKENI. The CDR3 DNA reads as TGTGCCAGCTTCCTAACCCGGGGGGCTAGTAACACTGAAGCTTTCTTT. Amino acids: CASFLTRGASNTEAFF.

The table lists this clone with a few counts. CDR3 amino acids: CSVTGGSGANVLTF. CDR3 DNA: TGCAGCGTTACCGGAGGGTCTGGGGCCAACGTCCTGACTTTC. The chain recombines TRBV29-1 with TRBJ2-6; D possibly corresponds to TRBD2 (6 bases). The CDR3 has 14 amino acids. Trimming stripped 5 bases from V and 1 base from J, with 9 bases between. Germline CDR1 SQVTM, CDR2 ANQGSEA. Variable domain in full (rest from reference TRBV29-1 and TRBJ2-6): SAVISQKPSRDICQRGTSLTIQCQVDSQVTMMFWYRQQPGQSLTLIATANQGSEATYESGFVIDKFPISRPNLTFSTLTVSNMSPEDSSIYLCSVTGGSGANVLTFGAGSRLTVL.